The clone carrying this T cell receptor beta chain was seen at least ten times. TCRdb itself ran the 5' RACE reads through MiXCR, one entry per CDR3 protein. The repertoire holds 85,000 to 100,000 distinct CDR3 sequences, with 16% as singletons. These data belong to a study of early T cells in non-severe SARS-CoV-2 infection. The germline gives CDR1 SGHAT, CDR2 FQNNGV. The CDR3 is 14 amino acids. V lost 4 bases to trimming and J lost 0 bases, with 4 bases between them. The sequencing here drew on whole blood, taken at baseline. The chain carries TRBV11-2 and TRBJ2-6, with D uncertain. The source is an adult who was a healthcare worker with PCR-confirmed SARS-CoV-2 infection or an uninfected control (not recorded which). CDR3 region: CASSSRSGANVLTF. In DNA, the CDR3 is TGTGCCAGCAGCTCCCGCTCTGGGGCCAACGTCCTGACTTTC.